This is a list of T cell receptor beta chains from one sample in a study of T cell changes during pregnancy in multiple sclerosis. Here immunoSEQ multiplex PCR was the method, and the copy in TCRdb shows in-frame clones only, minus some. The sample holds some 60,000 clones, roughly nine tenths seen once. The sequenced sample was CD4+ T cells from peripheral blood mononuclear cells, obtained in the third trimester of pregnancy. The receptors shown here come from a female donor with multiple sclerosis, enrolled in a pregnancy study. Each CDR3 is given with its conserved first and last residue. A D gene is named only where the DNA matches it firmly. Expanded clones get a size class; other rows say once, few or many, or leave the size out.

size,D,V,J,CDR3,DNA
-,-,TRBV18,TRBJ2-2,CASSPPNGRSAGELFF,TGTGCCAGCTCACCCCCAAATGGCAGGTCCGCAGGGGAGCTGTTTTTT
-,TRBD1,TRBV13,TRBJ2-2,CASSTYRGRETGELFF,TGTGCCAGCAGCACCTACAGGGGGCGCGAAACCGGGGAGCTGTTTTTT
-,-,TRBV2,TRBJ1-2,CASSPVHRYGYTF,TGTGCCAGCAGTCCGGTCCATCGTTATGGCTACACCTTC
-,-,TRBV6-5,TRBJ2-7,CASSYSTYGSYEQYF,TGTGCCAGCAGTTACTCGACTTACGGCTCCTACGAGCAGTACTTC
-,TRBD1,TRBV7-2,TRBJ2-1,CASSLDRGYYNEQFF,TGTGCCAGCAGCTTAGACAGGGGCTACTACAATGAGCAGTTCTTC
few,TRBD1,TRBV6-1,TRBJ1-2,CASRIGEDRGYGYTF,TGTGCCAGCAGGATAGGAGAGGACAGGGGTTATGGCTACACCTTC
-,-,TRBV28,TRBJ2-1,CASSLEVEQFF,TGTGCCAGCAGCCTAGAAGTTGAGCAGTTCTTC
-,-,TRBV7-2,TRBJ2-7,CASSPGGQGFDEQYF,TGTGCCAGCAGCCCGGGGGGCCAAGGGTTCGACGAGCAGTACTTC
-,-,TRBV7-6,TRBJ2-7,CASSLAPVDYSYEQYF,TGTGCCAGCAGCTTAGCTCCGGTGGACTACTCCTACGAGCAGTACTTC
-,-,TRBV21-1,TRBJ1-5,CASNPKNRDRLSNQPQHF,TGTGCCAGCAACCCAAAGAACCGGGACAGACTTAGCAATCAGCCCCAGCATTTT
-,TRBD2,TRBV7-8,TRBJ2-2,CASNLAGGLAGELFF,TGTGCCAGCAACTTAGCGGGAGGTTTGGCCGGGGAGCTGTTTTTT
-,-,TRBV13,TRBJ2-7,CASSLGPGEHEQYF,TGTGCCAGCAGCTTAGGCCCCGGGGAACACGAGCAGTACTTC
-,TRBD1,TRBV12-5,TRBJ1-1,CASGLNVQGALGPEAFF,TGTGCTAGTGGTTTGAATGTACAGGGGGCGCTAGGCCCTGAAGCTTTCTTT
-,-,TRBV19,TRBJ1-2,CASSIASSGVMSYGYTF,TGTGCCAGTAGTATCGCCTCTTCAGGGGTAATGTCCTATGGCTACACCTTC
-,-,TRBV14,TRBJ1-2,CASSDSRHYGYTF,TGTGCCAGCAGTGACAGCCGACACTATGGCTACACCTTC
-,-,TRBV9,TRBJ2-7,CASSVGSEEPEQYF,TGTGCCAGCAGCGTAGGGTCAGAAGAACCCGAGCAGTACTTC
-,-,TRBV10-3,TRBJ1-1,CAIRDTGFTEAFF,TGTGCCATCAGGGACACAGGGTTCACTGAAGCTTTCTTT
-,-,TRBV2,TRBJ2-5,CASNLDSQETQYF,TGTGCCAGCAATCTGGACAGCCAAGAGACCCAGTACTTC
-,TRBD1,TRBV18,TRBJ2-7,CASSPPGQGSEQYF,TGTGCCAGCTCACCACCGGGACAGGGGAGCGAGCAGTACTTC
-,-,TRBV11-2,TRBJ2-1,CASSLDPYNEQFF,TGTGCCAGCAGCTTAGATCCTTACAATGAGCAGTTCTTC
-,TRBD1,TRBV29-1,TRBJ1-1,CSVAYRGDTEAFF,TGCAGCGTTGCCTACAGGGGGGACACTGAAGCTTTCTTT
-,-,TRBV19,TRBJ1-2,CASSPTDFNYGYTF,TGTGCCAGTAGCCCGACTGATTTTAACTATGGCTACACCTTC
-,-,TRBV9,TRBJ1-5,CASSVGTGQPQHF,TGTGCCAGCAGCGTAGGGACGGGGCAGCCCCAGCATTTT
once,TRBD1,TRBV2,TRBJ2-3,CASSGDRGQRTDTQYF,TGTGCCAGCAGCGGGGACAGGGGGCAACGCACAGATACGCAGTATTTT
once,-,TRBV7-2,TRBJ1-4,CASSAMTTTNEKLFF,TGTGCCAGCAGCGCTATGACAACAACTAATGAAAAACTGTTTTTT
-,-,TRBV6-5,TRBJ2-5,CASSYPEVPAETQYF,TGTGCCAGCAGTTACCCCGAGGTTCCTGCCGAGACCCAGTACTTC
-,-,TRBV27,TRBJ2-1,CASSSSGSYNEQFF,TGTGCCAGCAGCTCTTCGGGCTCCTACAATGAGCAGTTCTTC
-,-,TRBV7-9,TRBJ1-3,CASSSRASGNTIYF,TGTGCCAGCAGCTCCAGGGCGTCAGGAAACACCATATATTTT
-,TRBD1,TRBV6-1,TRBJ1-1,CASVLGTGYQAFF,TGTGCCAGCGTGTTGGGGACAGGGTACCAAGCTTTCTTT
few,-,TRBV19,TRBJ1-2,CASSNRVHGYTF,TGTGCCAGTAGTAACAGGGTTCATGGCTACACCTTC
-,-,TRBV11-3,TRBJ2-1,CASSLDQGGTGPYNEQFF,TGTGCCAGCAGCTTAGATCAGGGTGGAACAGGCCCATACAATGAGCAGTTCTTC
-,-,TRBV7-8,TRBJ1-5,CASSLRVRGVSNQPQHF,TGTGCCAGCAGCCTAAGGGTCCGCGGGGTGAGCAATCAGCCCCAGCATTTT
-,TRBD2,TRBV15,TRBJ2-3,CATSRGGLRDGADTQYF,TGTGCCACCAGCAGGGGAGGGCTAAGGGACGGAGCAGATACGCAGTATTTT
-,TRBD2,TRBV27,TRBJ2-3,CASSLSRGASRRGTQYF,TGTGCCAGCAGTTTATCGCGGGGGGCGAGTCGGCGAGGTACGCAGTATTTT
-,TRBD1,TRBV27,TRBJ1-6,CASSLSAYRGFGNSPLHF,TGTGCCAGCAGTTTATCAGCTTACAGGGGTTTTGGCAATTCACCCCTCCACTTT
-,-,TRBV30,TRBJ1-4,CAWMGVKEGKLFF,TGTGCCTGGATGGGTGTAAAGGAGGGAAAACTGTTTTTT
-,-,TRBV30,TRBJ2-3,CAWSATADTQYF,TGTGCCTGGAGTGCGACTGCGGATACGCAGTATTTT
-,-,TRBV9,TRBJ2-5,CASSVGGASGPETQYF,TGTGCCAGCAGCGTAGGAGGAGCGTCAGGGCCAGAGACCCAGTACTTC
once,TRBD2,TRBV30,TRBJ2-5,CAWSAGASGAQETQYF,TGTGCCTGGAGCGCAGGGGCTAGCGGGGCCCAAGAGACCCAGTACTTC
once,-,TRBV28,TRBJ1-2,CASRSGEGGQYYGYTF,TGTGCCAGCAGATCGGGCGAGGGGGGGCAGTACTATGGCTACACCTTC
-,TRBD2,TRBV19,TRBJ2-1,CASSRTSGSYNEQFF,TGTGCCAGTAGCCGGACTAGCGGGAGTTATAATGAGCAGTTCTTC
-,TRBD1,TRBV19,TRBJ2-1,CASTGQGSYNEQFF,TGTGCCAGTACGGGACAGGGCTCCTACAATGAGCAGTTCTTC
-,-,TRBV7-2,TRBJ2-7,CASRLTGTGLPYEQYF,TGTGCCAGCAGACTGACCGGGACTGGCTTACCCTACGAGCAGTACTTC
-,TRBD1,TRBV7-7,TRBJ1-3,CASSPGQASSGNTIYF,TGTGCCAGCAGCCCGGGACAGGCGAGCTCTGGAAACACCATATATTTT
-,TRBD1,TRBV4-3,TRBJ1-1,CASSLYDRGGTEAFF,TGCGCCAGCAGCCTTTACGACAGGGGTGGAACTGAAGCTTTCTTT